One and the same sample provided the 16 T cell receptor beta chains below, sequenced in a study of cytomegalovirus exposure and HLA in healthy donors. The data were produced by immunoSEQ multiplex PCR, yet TCRdb's version contains in-frame clones alone and is incomplete. The table includes 250,000 to 400,000 clones, approximately 86% detected once. The material sequenced was PBMCs. Every receptor here comes from a man aged 25-45 years in good health and CMV-seronegative.

This clone was observed a single time. The V and J genes are TRBV7-9 and TRBJ2-7; TRBD2 might be the D (5 bases). The germline gives CDR1 SEHNR, CDR2 FQNEAQ (reference sequence). Trimming stripped 1 base from V and 2 bases from J, with 9 bases between. The CDR3 length is 14 residues. CDR3 residues: CASSLEVATYEQYF. DNA for the CDR3: TGTGCCAGCAGCTTAGAGGTAGCGACCTACGAGCAGTACTTC.

This chain uses TRBV1 with TRBJ2-2; TRBD1, the D gene given by the table, was not confirmed from the DNA. TRBV1 is annotated as a pseudogene. The CDR3 sequence is 19 residues long. In DNA form, the CDR3 reads TGCACCAGCAGCCAAGATTTAGGGGACAGGAAAGTGAACACCGGGGAGCTGTTTTTT. Translating gives CTSSQDLGDRKVNTGELFF.

For this clone: At one end the junction does not follow the germline gene, possibly because of a read error. The CDR3 region is CASRQDPPGTKFRSPLHF. The CDR3 region has the DNA TGCGCCAGCAGACAAGATCCCCCCGGGACAAAATTTCGTTCACCCCTCCACTTT. The V gene is TRBV4-1, the J gene TRBJ1-6; the D gene is possibly TRBD1 (6 bases). Per germline, CDR1 MGHRA and CDR2 YSYEKL. The CDR3 is made up of 18 amino acids.

This sequence joins TRBV19 and TRBJ1-5; no reliable D call. Germline-derived CDR1 and CDR2 are LNHDA and SQIVND (reference sequence). Trimming stripped 5 bases from V and 0 bases from J, with 11 bases between. The CDR3 is made up of 15 amino acids. The CDR3 protein is CASSWALNSNQPQHF. CDR3 DNA: TGTGCCAGTAGTTGGGCCCTAAATAGCAATCAGCCCCAGCATTTT.

The chain links TRBV16 to TRBJ2-1; weak D call: TRBD2 (6 bases). The V end was cut by 0 bases, the J end by 4 bases, with 7 bases between. Germline CDR1 KGHSY, CDR2 FQNENV. The CDR3 is 14 amino acids. The CDR3 sequence: CASSQSRGYNEQFF. Written as DNA, the CDR3 is TGTGCCAGCAGCCAATCCCGGGGGTACAATGAGCAGTTCTTC. Variable domain in full (rest from reference TRBV16 and TRBJ2-1): GEEVAQTPKHLVRGEGQKAKLYCAPIKGHSYVFWYQQVLKNEFKFLISFQNENVFDETGMPKERFSAKCLPNSPCSLEIQATKLEDSAVYFCASSQSRGYNEQFFGPGTRLTVL.

V usage is TRBV10-3 and J usage is TRBJ2-4; 8 nucleotides match TRBD1. Germline lookup yields CDR1 ENHRY and CDR2 SYGVKD. V dropped 3 bases and J dropped 2; count of bases not matched to a gene: 6. CDR3 size: 16 residues. CDR3 region: CAISDGQGATKNIQYF. CDR3 bases: TGTGCCATCAGTGATGGGCAGGGGGCGACCAAAAACATTCAGTACTTC.

This chain uses TRBV7-9 with TRBJ2-3; perhaps TRBD1 as D (6 bases). V was trimmed by 5 bases and J by 2 bases, leaving 11 bases between them. The CDR3 contains 14 residues. Germline V gene sequence: CDR1 SEHNR, CDR2 FQNEAQ (reference sequence). CDR3 region: CASSEGDNTDTQYF. CDR3 sequence (DNA): TGTGCCAGCAGCGAAGGGGACAACACAGATACGCAGTATTTT.

The V and J genes are TRBV30 and TRBJ1-5; D perhaps matches TRBD1 (6 bases). CDR3 length: 14 amino acids. Germline lookup yields CDR1 GTSNPN and CDR2 SVGIG (reference sequence). Trimming shortened V by 3 bases and J by 2 bases, and 11 bases separated the two germline ends. The CDR3 region has the DNA TGTGCCTGGAGCCCCGGGACACGCAATCAGCCCCAGCATTTT. As protein: CAWSPGTRNQPQHF.

CDR3 in DNA: TGTGCCAGCAGCTTAGGACAGCCGGTTAATGAAAAACTGTTTTTT. It translates to CASSLGQPVNEKLFF. This chain links TRBV7-9 with TRBJ1-4; D might be TRBD1 (5 bases). Germline CDR1 is SEHNR and CDR2 is FQNEAQ (reference sequence). The germline V and J ends were trimmed by 1 base and 4 bases, with 10 bases remaining between them. CDR3 length equals 15 residues.

The V call is TRBV6-1, the J call TRBJ2-2; 12 bases match TRBD1. The J segment lost 7 bases and the V segment lost 4 bases, leaving 7 bases of the junction unmatched. The CDR3 contains 16 residues. Germline V gene data show CDR1 as MNHNS and CDR2 as SASEGT. CDR3 DNA: TGTGCCAGCAGTGGGGACAGGGGGCTAATAGGCGGGGAGCTGTTTTTT. Residues: CASSGDRGLIGGELFF.

This clone was seen a few times. The chain employs TRBV19 and TRBJ1-6; D ambiguous. V shed 5 bases and J shed 7 bases, with 6 bases lying between them. The CDR3 loop spans 12 amino acids. Germline V gene sequence: CDR1 LNHDA, CDR2 SQIVND (reference sequence). CDR3 residues: CASSPKNSPLHF. The CDR3 DNA is TGTGCCAGTAGTCCTAAAAATTCACCCCTCCACTTT.

This clone occurred once. The CDR3 DNA reads as TGTGCCAGCAGCTCACACGACAGAAGATCGAACACCGGGGAGCTGTTTTTT. This encodes CASSSHDRRSNTGELFF. The V gene is TRBV7-8, the J gene TRBJ2-2; D may be TRBD1 (5 bases). Germline lookup yields CDR1 SGHVS and CDR2 FQNEAQ. Trimming took 4 bases from V and 0 from J, leaving 15 bases between them. This CDR3 has 17 residues. The variable domain in full, with the rest retrieved from reference TRBV7-8 and TRBJ2-2, is GAGVSQSPRYKVAKRGQDVALRCDPISGHVSLFWYQQALGQGPEFLTYFQNEAQLDKSGLPSDRFFAERPEGSVSTLKIQRTQQEDSAVYLCASSSHDRRSNTGELFFGEGSRLTVL.

The genes are TRBV15 and TRBJ2-5; D not resolved. In germline, CDR1 is LNHNV, CDR2 YYDKDF (reference sequence). V was pared by 0 bases and J by 3 bases, with 11 bases between. The CDR3 totals 15 residues. The CDR3 DNA is TGTGCCACCAGCAGAGACGTGGGCCGCGAAGAGACCCAGTACTTC. This codes for CATSRDVGREETQYF.

This chain connects TRBV6-6 to TRBJ1-4; 8 bases line up with TRBD1. Germline V gene lookup returns CDR1 MNHNY and CDR2 SVGAGI (reference sequence). This CDR3 has 15 residues. Trimming at V came to 5 bases and at J to 10 bases, leaving 12 bases not matched to a gene. CDR3 nucleotides: TGTGCCAGCAGTGACAGACCGGGACAGGATAGAAAACTGTTTTTT. The encoded protein is CASSDRPGQDRKLFF.

The rearrangement links TRBV7-2 to TRBJ2-7; maybe TRBD2 (7 bases). CDR1 is SGHTA and CDR2 is FQGNSA in the germline V gene. The CDR3 has 15 residues. V was cut by 5 bases and J by 5 bases, with 19 bases left in between. Here the CDR3 DNA reads TGTGCCAGCAGCATACTTGGCGGGGGCCCAAACGAGCAGTACTTC. It yields the protein CASSILGGGPNEQYF.

The chain has TRBV13 and TRBJ1-2; no reliable D call. The V gene lost 5 bases and the J gene lost 2 bases, with 21 bases spanning the gap. The V gene's germline CDR1 is PRHDT and CDR2 FYEKMQ (reference sequence). The CDR3 is made up of 17 amino acids. CDR3 DNA sequence: TGTGCCAGCAGCCTTGAGCGGACGGAACACTACAACTATGGCTACACCTTC. It yields the protein CASSLERTEHYNYGYTF.